Listed here is a single T cell receptor beta chain. These data originate in a study of blood T cell repertoires in COVID-19. Background on the study: Sample material is recorded as cDNA or gDNA derived from T cells, B-cell-depleted T cells, or PBMCs.

The germline V gene encodes CDR1 SGHRS and CDR2 YFSETQ. The V end was cut by 5 bases, the J end by 3 bases, with 5 bases between. CDR3 length equals 12 residues. The protocol was immunoSEQ multiplex PCR, while the TCRdb copy is restricted to in-frame clones and leaves out a portion. In the table there are 200,000 to 250,000 clones, almost 85% of which are singletons. The TCR was taken from a woman aged 45 to 65 with active or convalescent COVID-19. Sequencing input: peripheral blood. V and J are TRBV5-1 and TRBJ2-2; D not certain. The CDR3 reads CASRQYTGELFF. CDR3 DNA sequence: TGCGCCAGCAGACAGTACACCGGGGAGCTGTTTTTT.